The T cell receptor (beta chain) described here comes from a study of blood T cell repertoires in COVID-19. Across the study: The origin of the acute and convalescent COVID-19 samples was the United States, Italy and Spain. PBMCs, B-cell-depleted T cells, or T cells provided the cDNA or gDNA that made up the material.

The CDR3 contains 14 residues. In germline, CDR1 is SGHRS, CDR2 YFSETQ. V lost 4 bases and J 5 bases, leaving 15 bases between the germline ends. Authors' analysis steps: Reference gene primer amplification yielded estimated nucleated cell counts. Produced via immunoSEQ multiplex PCR; TCRdb's table is partial and in-frame only. The V and J calls and clone size are taken from that table; D and trimming were inferred from the DNA. This sample has fewer than 15,000 clones, with 88% found just once. Specimen: peripheral blood. The clonotype originates from a human donor in a cohort sampled during active COVID-19. V usage is TRBV5-1 and J usage is TRBJ1-1; a weak D match, TRBD1 (5 bases). CDR3 sequence (DNA): TGCGCCAGCAGCCCAGTAGGGGCGGAAACTGAAGCTTTCTTT. This sequence encodes CASSPVGAETEAFF.